The 27 T cell receptor beta chains listed next were all sequenced from one sample in a study of shared clonotypes between healthy human individuals. Assay: immunoSEQ multiplex PCR; the TCRdb copy retains only in-frame clones and omits some. The repertoire holds about 600,000 clones, with more than 95% as singletons. It was CD45RO-negative cells, positively selected for CCR7, that made up naive CD8 cells, with terminally differentiated effector memory CD45RA+ cells excluded. Source material: naive CD8+ T cells sorted from blood. The receptors here all came from a man aged 25 to 45 in good health.

In its sample, this clone was seen a few times. The V call is TRBV5-1, the J call TRBJ2-7; tentatively, D is TRBD1 or TRBD2 (5 bases each). V was pared by 0 bases and J by 7 bases, with 14 bases between. CDR3 length equals 14 residues. Germline CDR1 is SGHRS and CDR2 is YFSETQ. The CDR3 protein is CASSLGSGSGEQYF. Here the CDR3 DNA reads TGCGCCAGCAGCTTGGGATCGGGGTCAGGGGAGCAGTACTTC.

For the CDR3, the DNA is TGCGCCAGCAGCCAAGATTCAAAGGGCTTCGGCACTGAAGCTTTCTTT. Encoded protein: CASSQDSKGFGTEAFF. The chain recombines TRBV4-1 with TRBJ1-1; unclear D gene. The CDR3 has 16 residues. Germline assignment: CDR1 MGHRA and CDR2 YSYEKL. With 0 bases removed from V and 4 bases from J, the gap between germline ends came to 15 bases.

This chain uses TRBV9 with TRBJ2-1; 9 positions agree with TRBD1. V gave up 0 bases and J gave up 12 bases; unmatched junction bases: 16. Germline V gene sequence: CDR1 SGDLS, CDR2 YYNGEE. The CDR3 consists of 17 residues. CDR3 residues: CASSVASDRGKLVGQFF. For the CDR3, the DNA is TGTGCCAGCAGCGTAGCTTCAGACAGGGGGAAATTGGTTGGGCAGTTCTTC.

The chain links TRBV5-6 to TRBJ2-7; D is ambiguous. Trimming pared 0 bases from V and 4 bases from J, leaving 11 bases between. Germline loops: CDR1 SGHDT, CDR2 YYEEEE. CDR3 length equals 14 residues. The CDR3 reads CASSLGASYYEQYF. As DNA, the CDR3 is TGTGCCAGCAGCTTGGGAGCGTCTTATTACGAGCAGTACTTC.

The rearrangement joins TRBV13 to TRBJ2-3; 10 nucleotides agree with TRBD2. From germline, CDR1 is PRHDT and CDR2 FYEKMQ (reference sequence). The CDR3 totals 17 residues. V lost 4 bases and J lost 0; bases outside the gene matches: 7. CDR3: CASSSLTSGLSTDTQYF. CDR3 DNA sequence: TGTGCCAGCAGCTCCCTGACTAGCGGGTTGAGCACAGATACGCAGTATTTT.

The rearrangement joins TRBV30 to TRBJ2-7, with D hard to call. V was pared by 3 bases and J by 2 bases, with 14 bases between. The CDR3 length is 14 residues. The germline gives CDR1 GTSNPN, CDR2 SVGIG (reference sequence). DNA for the CDR3: TGTGCCTGGAGCACGGAAGGAAACACCTACGAGCAGTACTTC. Translating it yields CAWSTEGNTYEQYF.

CDR3 residues: CASSDAPETQYF. The CDR3 DNA follows: TGTGCCAGCAGTGATGCCCCGGAGACCCAGTACTTC. This chain links TRBV6-1 with TRBJ2-5; D gene uncertain. The germline CDR1 and CDR2 sequences are MNHNS and SASEGT. CDR3 length: 12 amino acids. Trimming pared 3 bases from V and 5 bases from J, leaving 7 bases between.

The chain recombines TRBV29-1 with TRBJ1-1; D unclear. This CDR3 spans 12 amino acids. Per the germline V gene, CDR1 is SQVTM and CDR2 is ANQGSEA. V was shortened by 7 bases and J by 5 bases, with 14 bases between the two germline ends. CDR3 region: CSAAGLETEAFF. In DNA form, the CDR3 reads TGCAGCGCGGCGGGCCTTGAGACTGAAGCTTTCTTT.

The chain recombines TRBV5-8 with TRBJ2-3; TRBD2 agrees at 8 bases. V shed 2 bases and J 6 bases; nucleotides not matched to a gene: 5. Germline V gives CDR1 SGHTS, CDR2 YDEGEE. This CDR3 region has 14 residues. The chain's CDR3 is CASSFREGHDTQYF. CDR3 DNA sequence: TGTGCCAGCAGCTTCCGGGAGGGCCATGATACGCAGTATTTT.

The rearrangement uses TRBV27 and TRBJ2-3; D ambiguous. The CDR3 runs 13 residues. Looked up from germline, CDR1 is MNHEY and CDR2 is SMNVEV (reference sequence). Trimming took 3 bases from V and 4 from J, leaving 8 bases between them. The CDR3 sequence: CASSLTRPDTQYF. The DNA of the CDR3 is TGTGCCAGCAGTTTGACCCGTCCAGATACGCAGTATTTT.

The chain is built from TRBV7-9 and TRBJ2-7; TRBD1 aligns across 10 bases. Germline loops: CDR1 SEHNR, CDR2 FQNEAQ (reference sequence). The CDR3 contains 15 residues. J gave up 2 bases and V 5 bases, and 6 bases lay outside the gene matches. The CDR3 bases are TGTGCCAGCAGCCCGGCCGGGACAGGGGCCTACGAGCAGTACTTC. This sequence encodes CASSPAGTGAYEQYF.

V is TRBV27 and J is TRBJ2-2; unclear D gene. CDR3 length equals 12 residues. Germline V gene sequence: CDR1 MNHEY, CDR2 SMNVEV (reference sequence). Trimming left V 5 bases short and J 6 bases short, with 7 bases between. CDR3 nucleotide sequence: TGTGCCAGCAGTCTCAAAGCCGGGGAGCTGTTTTTT. Residues: CASSLKAGELFF.

This chain links TRBV19 with TRBJ1-5; D uncertain. The CDR3 has 16 amino acids. V gave up 1 base and J gave up 5 bases, with 15 bases separating them. CDR1 LNHDA and CDR2 SQIVND come from the germline V gene (reference sequence). This chain's CDR3 is CASSIVFSGSDQPQHF. CDR3 DNA: TGTGCCAGTAGTATAGTGTTTTCAGGATCTGATCAGCCCCAGCATTTT.

The chain carries TRBV7-9 and TRBJ1-3; D remains ambiguous. The CDR3 has 14 amino acids. With 3 bases removed from V and 0 bases from J, the gap between germline ends came to 6 bases. Germline V CDR1 and CDR2: SEHNR, FQNEAQ (reference sequence). The CDR3 sequence is CASSLPLSGNTIYF. For the CDR3, the DNA is TGTGCCAGCAGCTTGCCTCTCTCTGGAAACACCATATATTTT.

CDR3 residues: CASSLALGFGSWREGSTDTQYF. CDR3 DNA: TGTGCCAGCAGTTTGGCCCTGGGGTTCGGAAGTTGGCGGGAAGGAAGTACAGATACGCAGTATTTT. The chain carries TRBV2 and TRBJ2-3; D perhaps matches TRBD2 (6 bases). The CDR3 contains 22 residues. Germline assignment: CDR1 SNHLY and CDR2 FYNNEI. Trimming took off 5 bases at V and 3 bases at J, with 36 bases between the two ends.

The sample holds a few counts of this clone. The CDR3 region has the DNA TGTGCCAGCAGTCCCGGACGGACTAACTATGGCTACACCTTC. It translates to CASSPGRTNYGYTF. This sequence joins TRBV27 and TRBJ1-2, with unresolved D. The CDR3 covers 14 residues. With 5 bases removed from V and 0 bases from J, the gap between germline ends came to 10 bases. Germline CDR1 MNHEY, CDR2 SMNVEV (reference sequence).

The rearrangement joins TRBV2 to TRBJ2-3; 10 positions agree with TRBD2. The J segment lost 2 bases and the V segment lost 3 bases, leaving 8 bases of the junction unmatched. In germline, CDR1 is SNHLY, CDR2 FYNNEI. The CDR3 loop spans 17 amino acids. The CDR3 bases are TGTGCCAGCAGTGAGTCACCCAGCGGGAGGGCCACAGATACGCAGTATTTT. This encodes CASSESPSGRATDTQYF.

V gene TRBV2 combines with J gene TRBJ2-2, with no clear D. The germline V gene has CDR1 SNHLY and CDR2 FYNNEI. V was clipped by 7 bases and J by 0 bases, with 12 bases between them. The CDR3 runs to 15 residues. The CDR3 protein is CASIVANANTGELFF. The DNA for the CDR3 is TGTGCCAGCATCGTGGCTAACGCGAACACCGGGGAGCTGTTTTTT.

CDR3 DNA: TGTGCCAGCAGCTACGACTCCCTCGGGAGCTCCTACAATGAGCAGTTCTTC. Encoded protein: CASSYDSLGSSYNEQFF. This chain uses TRBV5-6 with TRBJ2-1, with D possibly TRBD2 on 6 matching bases. The CDR3 has 17 residues. Trimming took off 3 bases at V and 0 bases at J, with 16 bases between the two ends. CDR1 and CDR2 (germline): SGHDT, YYEEEE.

The chain combines TRBV6-1 with TRBJ2-7; either TRBD1 or TRBD2 may supply D (5 bases each). The CDR3 extends over 15 amino acids. Germline lookup yields CDR1 MNHNS and CDR2 SASEGT. V was trimmed by 4 bases and J by 0 bases, leaving 13 bases between them. The CDR3 region has the DNA TGTGCCAGCAGTGTCCTCCTTGGGACCTCCTACGAGCAGTACTTC. It codes for CASSVLLGTSYEQYF.

The J gene is TRBJ2-7, the V gene TRBV11-2, with D possibly matching TRBD1 (5 bases). The V end lost 4 bases, the J end lost 4 bases, and 14 bases lay between the germline ends. This CDR3 has 14 amino acids. The V gene's germline CDR1 is SGHAT and CDR2 FQNNGV. The CDR3 nucleotides are TGTGCCAGCAGCTATCAGGGTGTGACTTACGAGCAGTACTTC. This sequence encodes CASSYQGVTYEQYF.

This chain joins TRBV11-3 and TRBJ2-1, with 8 bases lining up with TRBD2. V was clipped by 5 bases and J by 7 bases; unmatched bases: 7. This CDR3 has 14 residues. Germline V gene lookup returns CDR1 SGHNT and CDR2 YENEEA. CDR3 residues: CASSLGLEGNEQFF. The CDR3 DNA is TGTGCCAGCAGCCTGGGACTAGAGGGGAATGAGCAGTTCTTC.

The rearrangement uses TRBV2 and TRBJ1-1; D is unclear. Trimming left V 8 bases short and J 0 bases short, with 13 bases between. The CDR3 consists of 14 residues. Per the germline V gene, CDR1 is SNHLY and CDR2 is FYNNEI. In DNA form, the CDR3 reads TGTGCCAGCGCGGCAAGGACGGTGAACACTGAAGCTTTCTTT. This encodes CASAARTVNTEAFF. The whole variable domain, filled in from reference TRBV2 and TRBJ1-1, reads EPEVTQTPSHQVTQMGQEVILRCVPISNHLYFYWYRQILGQKVEFLVSFYNNEISEKSEIFDDQFSVERPDGSNFTLKIRSTKLEDSAMYFCASAARTVNTEAFFGQGTRLTVV.

The chain has TRBV19 and TRBJ2-5; 10 positions match TRBD2. The CDR3 sequence is 15 residues long. The trim removed 5 bases at V and 3 bases at J, leaving 6 bases unmatched. Germline CDR1 and CDR2: LNHDA and SQIVND (reference sequence). The DNA for the CDR3 is TGTGCCAGTAGTCACTGGGGGACTAGCGAAGAGACCCAGTACTTC. This codes for CASSHWGTSEETQYF.

A single count supports this clone. The chain recombines TRBV5-6 with TRBJ2-3; D assignment may be TRBD1 or TRBD2 (5 bases each). V shed 1 base and J shed 2 bases, with 8 bases lying between them. The CDR3 sequence is 14 residues long. Germline CDR1 is SGHDT and CDR2 is YYEEEE. CDR3: CASSLPGTTDTQYF. In nucleotides, the CDR3 is TGTGCCAGCAGCTTGCCAGGGACCACAGATACGCAGTATTTT.

This chain uses TRBV7-9 with TRBJ1-2; TRBD1 agrees at 10 bases. Germline CDR1 and CDR2: SEHNR and FQNEAQ (reference sequence). After removal of 1 base from V and 4 bases from J, the junction contained 6 bases not matched to a gene. CDR3 length: 16 residues. CDR3: CASSLGVRDRGYGYTF. Written as DNA, the CDR3 is TGTGCCAGCAGCTTAGGTGTTCGGGACAGGGGCTATGGCTACACCTTC.

The V gene is TRBV10-3, the J gene TRBJ1-4; D is unresolved. Germline lookup yields CDR1 ENHRY and CDR2 SYGVKD. V was pared by 4 bases and J by 4 bases, with 4 bases between. The CDR3 has 12 amino acids. CDR3 DNA sequence: TGTGCCATCAGTGTAGGTAATGAAAAACTGTTTTTT. Amino acids: CAISVGNEKLFF.